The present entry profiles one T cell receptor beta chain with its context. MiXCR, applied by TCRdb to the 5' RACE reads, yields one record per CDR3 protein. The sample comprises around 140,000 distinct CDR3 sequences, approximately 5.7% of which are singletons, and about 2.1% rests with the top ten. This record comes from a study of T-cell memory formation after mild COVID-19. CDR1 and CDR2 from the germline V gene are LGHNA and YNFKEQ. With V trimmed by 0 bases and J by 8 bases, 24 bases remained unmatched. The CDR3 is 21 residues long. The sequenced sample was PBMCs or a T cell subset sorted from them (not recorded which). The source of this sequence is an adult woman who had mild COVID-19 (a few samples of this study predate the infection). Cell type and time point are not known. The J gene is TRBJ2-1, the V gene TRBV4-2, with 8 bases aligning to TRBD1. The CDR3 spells CASSQDPVVVGQGLIGDEQFF. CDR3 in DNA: TGTGCCAGCAGCCAAGATCCGGTTGTTGTAGGACAGGGTCTGATAGGAGATGAGCAGTTCTTC.